The sequence of this T cell receptor beta chain was determined in a study of blood T cells in healthy people across ages. Healthy Caucasian individuals from Russia aged about 6 to 100 served as donors. Concerning this clonotype itself: What it binds is unknown.

The CDR3 covers 13 residues. Germline-derived CDR1 and CDR2 are DFQATT and SNEGSKA (reference sequence). Trimming removed 5 bases from V and 1 base from J, with 9 bases in between. For the second PCR, which ran for about 7 to 11 cycles, a sample-barcoded 5' primer and a J-beta primer mix were used. At least 2.5 million CDR3-containing paired-end reads were obtained per sample. TCRdb analysed the 5' RACE reads with MiXCR anew, one entry per CDR3 protein. The sample records approximately 730,000 distinct CDR3 sequences, roughly 41% being singletons. Study-level findings and limits: Both higher diversity and more naive CD4+ cells marked long-lived donors when set against aged donors.

This chain connects TRBV20-1 to TRBJ2-1; D is ambiguous. The sequenced sample was blood. The receptor was isolated from a woman in her fifties or sixties in good health. The DNA of the CDR3 is TGCAGTGCTCCCGTAGGGTCCTACAATGAGCAGTTCTTC. It is translated as CSAPVGSYNEQFF.